This passage covers 21 T cell receptor beta chains from one sample sequenced in a study of CD8+CD57+ T cells in acquired aplastic anemia. Whoever was chosen for sequencing had shown CD8+CD57+ cell expansion by flow cytometry. Using genomic DNA as the template, TCR beta VDJ and CDR3 profiling was carried out. MiXCR, run by TCRdb on the reads, gives a single entry per CDR3 protein. The sample consists of roughly 250,000 distinct CDR3 sequences, 70% to 85% of them appearing once. The sequencing input was sorted CD4+, CD8+, or CD8+CD57+ T cells (not recorded which) from PBMCs. Receptor source: a human donor with aplastic anemia.

Regarding this clonotype: The CDR3 carries no conserved terminal phenylalanine or tryptophan, so it likely arises from a read error. The limits of the CDR3 on the DNA are not certain, so only TCRdb's listed CDR3 is given. The CDR3 is CASILGGNTEAPFEQ. The chain couples TRBV2 to TRBJ1-5; the D call in the table, TRBD1, was not verified against the DNA. Germline CDR1 is SNHLY and CDR2 is FYNNEI. The CDR3 is 15 residues long, counting both termini.

Note on this clonotype: The junction departs from germline at one end; a sequencing error may be responsible. The rearrangement uses TRBV7-8 and TRBJ2-1, with a possible D match to TRBD2 (5 bases). The CDR3 extends over 15 amino acids. The germline gives CDR1 SGHVS, CDR2 FQNEAQ. The CDR3 is CASSIASGPYKEYFF. CDR3 nucleotides: TGTGCCAGCAGCATAGCGAGCGGACCCTACAAGGAGTATTTCTTC.

The rearrangement links TRBV11-3 to TRBJ2-5, with a weak D call TRBD2 (6 bases). The CDR3 runs to 13 residues. With 5 bases removed from V and 5 bases from J, the gap between germline ends came to 12 bases. Germline CDR1 and CDR2: SGHNT and YENEEA. CDR3 coding DNA: TGTGCCAGCAGCCAAGGGACTTCGGAGACCCAGTACTTC. Its protein is CASSQGTSETQYF.

The table lists this clonotype with a count of one. The junction and the germline gene differ at one end; a read error may be behind it. This chain links TRBV7-8 with TRBJ2-3; tentatively, D is TRBD2 (5 bases). Looked up from germline, CDR1 is SGHVS and CDR2 is FQNEAQ. This CDR3 spans 14 amino acids. This CDR3 is CASSLAGAEIRSFF. CDR3 nucleotide sequence: TGTGCCAGCAGCTTAGCGGGAGCGGAGATACGCAGTTTTTTT.

In the case of this clonotype: It is unclear where the CDR3 begins or ends on the DNA, so no DNA is shown, and the CDR3 is as TCRdb lists it. The chain couples TRBV7-6 to TRBJ1-1. Germline loops: CDR1 SGHVS, CDR2 FNYEAQ. Including both end residues, the CDR3 is 15 amino acids long. The CDR3 sequence is CASSLGSSEAFFAFF.

To note about this clonotype: The junction departs from the called germline gene at one end, perhaps through a read error. J is TRBJ1-2 and V is TRBV7-8, with D perhaps matching TRBD1 (5 bases). The CDR3 runs to 12 residues. The germline V gene encodes CDR1 SGHVS and CDR2 FQNEAQ. The CDR3 nucleotides are TGTGCCAGCAGCTCCGGGGCGTATGGCTGCACCTTC. It codes for CASSSGAYGCTF. Using reference TRBV7-8 and TRBJ1-2 for the parts outside the CDR3, the full variable domain is GAGVSQSPRYKVAKRGQDVALRCDPISGHVSLFWYQQALGQGPEFLTYFQNEAQLDKSGLPSDRFFAERPEGSVSTLKIQRTQQEDSAVYLCASSSGAYGCTFGSGTRLTVV.

The rearrangement joins TRBV7-2 to TRBJ2-3, with unresolved D. The ends were cut back, 1 base at V and 11 bases at J, with 13 bases in the middle. Germline V lookup: CDR1 SGHTA, CDR2 FQGNSA. The CDR3 extends over 13 amino acids. The chain's CDR3 is CASSLVASRGQYF. CDR3 bases: TGTGCCAGCAGCTTAGTTGCCTCGCGTGGGCAGTATTTT.

This chain connects TRBV7-2 to TRBJ1-6, with a weak D call TRBD1 (6 bases). The CDR3 length is 15 residues. Per germline, CDR1 SGHTA and CDR2 FQGNSA. Trimming took 0 bases from V and 9 from J, leaving 12 bases between them. Here the CDR3 DNA reads TGTGCCAGCAGCTTAGCCCGGGACATTGGTTCACCCCTCCACTTT. It is translated as CASSLARDIGSPLHF. The complete variable domain, with remaining parts taken from reference TRBV7-2 and TRBJ1-6, reads GAGVSQSPSNKVTEKGKDVELRCDPISGHTALYWYRQSLGQGLEFLIYFQGNSAPDKSGLPSDRFSAERTGGSVSTLTIQRTQQEDSAVYLCASSLARDIGSPLHFGNGTRLTVT.

The chain joins TRBV20-1 to TRBJ2-7; D call uncertain. The V and J ends lost 3 bases and 0 bases respectively, with 9 bases between them. Germline lookup yields CDR1 DFQATT and CDR2 SNEGSKA (reference sequence). This CDR3 is built from 13 residues. DNA for the CDR3: TGCAGTGCTAGTATTCTAGACTCCTACGAGCAGTACTTC. Translation: CSASILDSYEQYF.

This clonotype was seen only once. A junction end diverges from the germline sequence, so it may reflect a read error. Written as DNA, the CDR3 is TGTGCTAGCAGTTTTTCCTTGGGGTATGGCTACACCTTC. Amino acid sequence: CASSFSLGYGYTF. This sequence joins TRBV9 and TRBJ1-2; D gene ambiguous. This CDR3 spans 13 amino acids. Germline CDR1 SGDLS, CDR2 YYNGEE.

About this clonotype itself: Mismatch with germline at one junction end may stem from a read error. The CDR3 nucleotides are TGTGCCAGCAGCTTACAAGGAGGCGGGTGGGGCGCTGAGGCTTTCTTT. Translated: CASSLQGGGWGAEAFF. This chain uses TRBV7-9 with TRBJ1-1, with D maybe TRBD1 (5 bases). CDR1 SEHNR and CDR2 FQNEAQ come from the germline V gene (reference sequence). CDR3 size: 16 residues.

V and J are TRBV9 and TRBJ2-5, with D tentatively TRBD2 (5 bases). The CDR3 sequence is 14 residues long. The V gene's germline CDR1 is SGDLS and CDR2 YYNGEE. V lost 7 bases and J 13 bases, leaving 26 bases between the germline ends. The CDR3 nucleotides are TGTGCCAGCGGCAGAGGTAGCGACCTTCAGTCCCTGTACTTC. Residues: CASGRGSDLQSLYF. Together with reference TRBV9 and TRBJ2-5, the CDR3 gives the full variable domain: DSGVTQTPKHLITATGQRVTLRCSPRSGDLSVYWYQQSLDQGLQFLIQYYNGEERAKGNILERFSAQQFPDLHSELNLSSLELGDSALYFCASGRGSDLQSLYFGPGTRLLVL.

Note on this clonotype: Here the CDR3 omits its conserved ending phenylalanine or tryptophan, so a read error is the likely source. It is unclear where the CDR3 begins or ends on the DNA, so no DNA is shown, and the CDR3 is as TCRdb lists it. This chain connects TRBV7-3 to TRBJ2-3; the DNA was not compared with TRBD1, the D call given in the table. The CDR3 extends over 13 residues, inclusive of both ends. The V gene's germline CDR1 is SGHTA and CDR2 FQGTGA. The CDR3 reads CASSPGGGDNTDT.

The chain couples TRBV12-5 to TRBJ2-5; 10 bases are shared with TRBD1. The CDR3 loop spans 14 amino acids. CDR1 is LGHNT and CDR2 is FRNRAP in the germline V gene. Germline trimming cut 6 bases from V and 2 bases from J; bases unmatched to any gene: 3. The CDR3 region is CASGEGQGQETQYF. The CDR3 DNA reads TGTGCTAGTGGAGAGGGACAGGGGCAAGAGACCCAGTACTTC.

This chain joins TRBV9 and TRBJ1-5; no clear D. The CDR3 sequence is 16 residues long. The V and J ends lost 5 bases and 9 bases respectively, with 24 bases between them. CDR1 SGDLS and CDR2 YYNGEE come from the germline V gene. The CDR3 reads CASSYHLGNCSSPQHF. The CDR3 coding sequence is TGTGCCAGCAGTTACCACCTCGGAAATTGCAGTTCGCCCCAGCATTTT.

The CDR3 protein is CASSFDRGGEALSYEQYV. DNA for the CDR3: TGTGCCAGCAGCTTTGATCGAGGCGGGGAAGCCCTTTCCTACGAGCAGTACGTC. The V gene is TRBV7-8, the J gene TRBJ2-7; possible D gene TRBD2, 6 bases. Per the germline V gene, CDR1 is SGHVS and CDR2 is FQNEAQ. The ends were cut back, 3 bases at V and 1 base at J, with 22 bases in the middle. The CDR3 spans 18 residues.

Of note for this clonotype: Since no conserved phenylalanine or tryptophan closes the CDR3, a read error is the likely cause. No DNA is shown, since the ends of the CDR3 on it are uncertain; the CDR3 is the one TCRdb lists. The rearrangement uses TRBV2 and TRBJ1-1. A total of 15 residues make up the CDR3, ends included. Germline CDR1 and CDR2: SNHLY and FYNNEI. CDR3 protein: CASGDERTDTQEVGP.

The rearrangement uses TRBV7-2 and TRBJ2-7; D is ambiguous. The CDR3 is 18 amino acids. V was trimmed by 3 bases and J by 4 bases, leaving 25 bases between them. Germline V gene data show CDR1 as SGHTA and CDR2 as FQGNSA. The CDR3 DNA is TGTGCCAGCAGCTTTCATCCCGTGGGAACAGACCCGCAGTACGAGCAGTACGTC. It is translated as CASSFHPVGTDPQYEQYV.

Comments on this clonotype: An end of the junction does not agree with germline; a read error may underlie this. The rearrangement links TRBV7-8 to TRBJ1-2, with D unresolved. This CDR3 is 15 amino acids long. CDR1 is SGHVS, CDR2 FQNEAQ, per germline. Here the CDR3 DNA reads TGTGCCTGCAGCTTGACGGGAGGTCCCGATACGCAGTACACCTTC. Its translation: CACSLTGGPDTQYTF.

This clonotype was picked up a small number of times. This chain links TRBV29-1 with TRBJ1-2, with TRBD1 as a possible D gene (5 bases). CDR3 length: 14 residues. Germline V gives CDR1 SQVTM, CDR2 ANQGSEA. V lost 4 bases, J lost 4 bases, and 16 bases lay in between. CDR3 region: CSVGQSTDLYGYTF. The CDR3 nucleotides read TGCAGCGTTGGACAATCGACAGATCTCTATGGCTACACCTTC. Supplemented by reference TRBV29-1 and TRBJ1-2, the full variable domain reads SAVISQKPSRDICQRGTSLTIQCQVDSQVTMMFWYRQQPGQSLTLIATANQGSEATYESGFVIDKFPISRPNLTFSTLTVSNMSPEDSSIYLCSVGQSTDLYGYTFGSGTRLTVV.

About this clonotype: Here the CDR3 omits its conserved ending phenylalanine or tryptophan, so a read error is the likely source. The chain uses TRBV7-8 and TRBJ1-1; weak D call: TRBD1 (6 bases). Trimming pared 1 base from V and 1 base from J, leaving 10 bases between. The CDR3 length is 15 residues. CDR1 and CDR2 (germline): SGHVS, FQNEAQ. The CDR3 region has the DNA TGTGCCAGCAGCTTAGATCTGACAGGGAACACTGAAGCTTTCGAG. Amino acids: CASSLDLTGNTEAFE.